This is a list of T cell receptor beta chains from one sample in a study of blood T cell repertoires in COVID-19. Sequenced by immunoSEQ multiplex PCR; TCRdb stores in-frame clones only, minus some. This sample has under 90,000 clones, with roughly 83% found just once. The sequenced sample consisted of peripheral blood. These receptors originate from a man older than 75 with acute or convalescent COVID-19. The CDR3 runs from the conserved cysteine through the conserved F or W. A D gene is named only where the DNA matches it firmly. Only part of the rows carry a size: once, few, many, or a class if the clone is expanded.

clone size: NA
J gene: TRBJ1-1
D gene: TRBD1
V gene: TRBV18
CDR3 DNA: TGTGCCAGCTCACCCCCTAGAGGGGGCCTGAACACTGAAGCTTTCTTT
CDR3 protein: CASSPPRGGLNTEAFF

clone size: NA
J gene: TRBJ1-5
D gene: NA
V gene: TRBV5-8
CDR3 DNA: TGTGCCAGCAGCCCGTGGGGGGGAGGCAATCAGCCCCAGCATTTT
CDR3 protein: CASSPWGGGNQPQHF

clone size: NA
J gene: TRBJ1-2
D gene: TRBD1
V gene: TRBV6-5
CDR3 DNA: TGTGCCAGCAGTTACACGGGACAGGGAATAGGCTACACCTTC
CDR3 protein: CASSYTGQGIGYTF

clone size: NA
J gene: TRBJ2-5
D gene: NA
V gene: TRBV6-5
CDR3 DNA: TGTGCCAGCAGGCGATCCGGGACACTCCAAGAGACCCAGTACTTC
CDR3 protein: CASRRSGTLQETQYF

clone size: NA
J gene: TRBJ2-2
D gene: NA
V gene: TRBV6-5
CDR3 DNA: TGTGCCAGCAGTTACTTCGGCGGGACCAACACCGGGGAGCTGTTTTTT
CDR3 protein: CASSYFGGTNTGELFF

clone size: NA
J gene: TRBJ1-5
D gene: NA
V gene: TRBV4-3
CDR3 DNA: TGCGCCAGCAGCCAAGATCTAACAGGGAGACAGCCCCAGCATTTT
CDR3 protein: CASSQDLTGRQPQHF

clone size: NA
J gene: TRBJ2-5
D gene: NA
V gene: TRBV19
CDR3 DNA: TGTGCCAGTAGTGATAGTGGAGCGGAGACCCAGTACTTC
CDR3 protein: CASSDSGAETQYF

clone size: NA
J gene: TRBJ2-5
D gene: NA
V gene: TRBV29-1
CDR3 DNA: TGCAGCGTTGAAAGGACTCAAGAGACCCAGTACTTC
CDR3 protein: CSVERTQETQYF

clone size: NA
J gene: TRBJ2-5
D gene: TRBD2
V gene: TRBV5-1
CDR3 DNA: TGCGCCAGCAGCTTGTCGGCGGGGGGCCAAGAGACCCAGTACTTC
CDR3 protein: CASSLSAGGQETQYF

clone size: NA
J gene: TRBJ2-2
D gene: TRBD2
V gene: TRBV6-2/TRBV6-3
CDR3 DNA: TGTGCCAGCAGTGCCCCCACGGGGGGAAATTTAGCCGGGGAGCTGTTTTTT
CDR3 protein: CASSAPTGGNLAGELFF

clone size: NA
J gene: TRBJ2-4
D gene: NA
V gene: TRBV5-4
CDR3 DNA: TGTGCCAGCAGGTTGGCCCGAGAAAACATTCAGTACTTC
CDR3 protein: CASRLARENIQYF

clone size: NA
J gene: TRBJ1-6
D gene: NA
V gene: TRBV6-5
CDR3 DNA: TGTGCCAGCAGACTGACCGCGGCGAGTAATTCACCCCTCCACTTT
CDR3 protein: CASRLTAASNSPLHF

clone size: once
J gene: TRBJ2-1
D gene: NA
V gene: TRBV7-3
CDR3 DNA: TGTGCCAGCAGCTCTGGACTATGGGGTGAGCAGTTCTTC
CDR3 protein: CASSSGLWGEQFF

clone size: NA
J gene: TRBJ1-1
D gene: NA
V gene: TRBV6-2/TRBV6-3
CDR3 DNA: TGTGCCAGCAGTTTTTCCAGAACGAACACTGAAGCTTTCTTT
CDR3 protein: CASSFSRTNTEAFF

clone size: NA
J gene: TRBJ2-7
D gene: NA
V gene: TRBV28
CDR3 DNA: TGTGCCAGCAGTTTAGTCCAAAGGACAGATGAGCAGTACTTC
CDR3 protein: CASSLVQRTDEQYF

clone size: NA
J gene: TRBJ2-1
D gene: NA
V gene: TRBV5-1
CDR3 DNA: TGCGCCAGCAGCTTAGCACACAATGAGCAGTTCTTC
CDR3 protein: CASSLAHNEQFF

clone size: NA
J gene: TRBJ1-6
D gene: NA
V gene: TRBV6-6
CDR3 DNA: TGTGCCAGCAGTGGACAGATAAGCTCCTATAATTCACCCCTCCACTTT
CDR3 protein: CASSGQISSYNSPLHF

clone size: NA
J gene: TRBJ1-3
D gene: NA
V gene: TRBV4-3
CDR3 DNA: TGCGCCAGCAGCCAACAGGGATACTCTGGAAACACCATATATTTT
CDR3 protein: CASSQQGYSGNTIYF

clone size: NA
J gene: TRBJ1-2
D gene: TRBD1
V gene: TRBV5-1
CDR3 DNA: TGCGCCAGCAGCCCCGGGGACAGTAACTATGGCTACACCTTC
CDR3 protein: CASSPGDSNYGYTF

clone size: NA
J gene: TRBJ1-4
D gene: NA
V gene: TRBV10-2
CDR3 DNA: TGCGCCAGCAGTGAGCCGACGGACGTCAAGGAGGGTGAAAAACTGTTTTTT
CDR3 protein: CASSEPTDVKEGEKLFF

clone size: NA
J gene: TRBJ2-3
D gene: NA
V gene: TRBV18
CDR3 DNA: TGTGCCAGCTCAGCGCAGGGCCACATCCCCACAGATACGCAGTATTTT
CDR3 protein: CASSAQGHIPTDTQYF

clone size: NA
J gene: TRBJ1-5
D gene: NA
V gene: TRBV19
CDR3 DNA: TGTGCCAGTAGTAGGCCTGAGGCGGGCAATCAGCCCCAGCATTTT
CDR3 protein: CASSRPEAGNQPQHF

clone size: NA
J gene: TRBJ1-2
D gene: NA
V gene: TRBV12-5
CDR3 DNA: TGTGCTAGTGGACTTGACAGGACCTATGGCTACACCTTC
CDR3 protein: CASGLDRTYGYTF

clone size: NA
J gene: TRBJ1-1
D gene: NA
V gene: TRBV6-2/TRBV6-3
CDR3 DNA: TGTGCCAGCAGTTACTCGAACAGGGCGAACACTGAAGCTTTCTTT
CDR3 protein: CASSYSNRANTEAFF

clone size: NA
J gene: TRBJ2-3
D gene: TRBD2
V gene: TRBV7-2
CDR3 DNA: TGTGCCAGCAGCTCCTCTCTAGCGGGGGGGTTGACAGATACGCAGTATTTT
CDR3 protein: CASSSSLAGGLTDTQYF

clone size: NA
J gene: TRBJ2-2
D gene: NA
V gene: TRBV7-2
CDR3 DNA: TGTGCCAGCAGCTTAGTTGCGGGCGCGAACACCGGGGAGCTGTTTTTT
CDR3 protein: CASSLVAGANTGELFF

clone size: NA
J gene: TRBJ2-1
D gene: NA
V gene: TRBV2
CDR3 DNA: TGTGCCAGCAGTGCCGAGACTCGAAATGAGCAGTTCTTC
CDR3 protein: CASSAETRNEQFF